These 26 T cell receptor beta chains were sequenced from one sample in a study of shared clonotypes between healthy human individuals. CD45RO-negative, CCR7-positively selected cells formed the naive CD8 fraction, excluding terminally differentiated effector memory CD45RA+ cells. Produced via immunoSEQ multiplex PCR; TCRdb's table is partial and in-frame only. The sample comprises around 2,100,000 clones, around 96% of which are singletons, and around 1.2% rests with the top ten. Sequencing input: naive CD8+ T cells sorted from blood. Receptors were obtained from a man younger than 35 in good health.

About this clone itself: The same CDR3 arises from other DNA sequences in this sample as well. This chain connects TRBV30 to TRBJ1-5; D not certain. The germline V gene encodes CDR1 GTSNPN and CDR2 SVGIG (reference sequence). The CDR3 sequence is 15 residues long. V shed 0 bases and J shed 0 bases, with 9 bases lying between them. CDR3 DNA: TGTGCCTGGAGTGTCGGCACCCATAGCAATCAGCCCCAGCATTTT. As protein: CAWSVGTHSNQPQHF.

This chain links TRBV11-2 with TRBJ1-1, with D unclear. CDR1 is SGHAT, CDR2 FQNNGV, per germline. The V end lost 4 bases, the J end lost 6 bases, and 15 bases lay between the germline ends. This CDR3 region has 14 residues. CDR3 sequence: CASSSRGRQPEAFF. The CDR3 nucleotides read TGTGCCAGCAGCTCCCGAGGACGGCAACCTGAAGCTTTCTTT.

V usage is TRBV9 and J usage is TRBJ2-1, with D possibly being TRBD2 (5 bases). V gave up 3 bases and J gave up 8 bases, with 6 bases separating them. CDR3 length: 11 amino acids. Germline CDR1 is SGDLS and CDR2 is YYNGEE. CDR3 amino acids: CASSGSDEQFF. In DNA form, the CDR3 reads TGTGCCAGCAGCGGTAGCGATGAGCAGTTCTTC. The full variable domain, with the rest looked up from reference TRBV9 and TRBJ2-1, is DSGVTQTPKHLITATGQRVTLRCSPRSGDLSVYWYQQSLDQGLQFLIQYYNGEERAKGNILERFSAQQFPDLHSELNLSSLELGDSALYFCASSGSDEQFFGPGTRLTVL.

V usage is TRBV6-1 and J usage is TRBJ2-1; the D gene is possibly TRBD1 (6 bases). The CDR3 runs 15 residues. The V end lost 6 bases, the J end lost 4 bases, and 16 bases lay between the germline ends. Germline CDR1 is MNHNS and CDR2 is SASEGT. The CDR3 DNA reads TGTGCCAGCAGGACCCGGGACACCATATACAATGAGCAGTTCTTC. Encoded protein: CASRTRDTIYNEQFF.

Points on this clone: The same CDR3 arises from other DNA sequences in this sample as well. In nucleotides, the CDR3 is TGTGCCAGCAGTTATGGCAATGAGCAGTTCTTC. Its translation: CASSYGNEQFF. This chain uses TRBV6-6 with TRBJ2-1; unclear D gene. Trimming took off 3 bases at V and 6 bases at J, with 3 bases between the two ends. The germline V gene has CDR1 MNHNY and CDR2 SVGAGI (reference sequence). This CDR3 is built from 11 residues.

Only a few counts were recorded for this clone. The chain uses TRBV29-1 and TRBJ1-1, with no clear D. This CDR3 is built from 11 residues. Germline V gives CDR1 SQVTM, CDR2 ANQGSEA. The V end lost 1 base, the J end lost 5 bases, and 5 bases lay between the germline ends. CDR3 sequence: CSVEGETEAFF. In DNA form, the CDR3 reads TGCAGCGTTGAAGGGGAGACTGAAGCTTTCTTT.

The V call is TRBV5-4, the J call TRBJ2-7; no firm D call. Germline assignment: CDR1 SGHNT and CDR2 YYREEE (reference sequence). V gave up 0 bases and J gave up 3 bases, with 7 bases separating them. The CDR3 is 13 amino acids. The CDR3 loop is CASSLGAFYEQYF. CDR3 nucleotides: TGTGCCAGCAGCTTGGGGGCTTTCTACGAGCAGTACTTC. Looking up the rest from reference TRBV5-4 and TRBJ2-7 gives the full variable domain: ETGVTQSPTHLIKTRGQQVTLRCSSQSGHNTVSWYQQALGQGPQFIFQYYREEENGRGNFPPRFSGLQFPNYSSELNVNALELDDSALYLCASSLGAFYEQYFGPGTRLTVT.

This chain uses TRBV5-6 with TRBJ2-3, with D possibly called TRBD1 or TRBD2 (6 bases each). Germline V gives CDR1 SGHDT, CDR2 YYEEEE. V lost 2 bases, J lost 11 bases, and 12 bases lay in between. CDR3 length equals 12 residues. The DNA of the CDR3 is TGTGCCAGCAGCTTTGGAGGGGGATTGCAGTATTTT. Translating it yields CASSFGGGLQYF. Variable domain in full (rest from reference TRBV5-6 and TRBJ2-3): DAGVTQSPTHLIKTRGQQVTLRCSPKSGHDTVSWYQQALGQGPQFIFQYYEEEERQRGNFPDRFSGHQFPNYSSELNVNALLLGDSALYLCASSFGGGLQYFGPGTRLTVL.

This chain joins TRBV16 and TRBJ1-4; D gene unclear. This CDR3 is built from 15 residues. With 4 bases removed from V and 3 bases from J, the gap between germline ends came to 12 bases. In germline, CDR1 is KGHSY, CDR2 FQNENV. The DNA of the CDR3 is TGTGCCAGCAGCCCCACGGGAGGGTCTAATGAAAAACTGTTTTTT. It encodes CASSPTGGSNEKLFF.

The chain combines TRBV11-3 with TRBJ2-5; D not certain. With 5 bases removed from V and 1 base from J, the gap between germline ends came to 8 bases. The CDR3 is made up of 13 amino acids. Germline V gives CDR1 SGHNT, CDR2 YENEEA. CDR3 amino acids: CASSRWGQETQYF. CDR3 DNA sequence: TGTGCCAGCAGCCGGTGGGGCCAAGAGACCCAGTACTTC.

The chain links TRBV5-4 to TRBJ1-6; no clear D gene. The length of the CDR3 is 15 residues. Trimming stripped 4 bases from V and 7 bases from J, with 15 bases between. From germline, CDR1 is SGHNT and CDR2 YYREEE (reference sequence). In nucleotides, the CDR3 is TGTGCCAGCAGCCGGATTGGACTAGAGAATTCACCCCTCCACTTT. Translation: CASSRIGLENSPLHF.

The table lists this clone with a count of one. This chain's CDR3 is CASTLGTGLASDTQYF. CDR3 coding DNA: TGTGCCAGCACCTTGGGAACGGGACTAGCTTCAGATACGCAGTATTTT. The chain combines TRBV7-4 with TRBJ2-3, with 9 bases matching TRBD2. The germline gives CDR1 SGHVT, CDR2 SQSDAQ. Losses at the gene ends were 7 bases for V and 4 bases for J; bases not matched to a gene: 12. CDR3 length equals 16 residues.

The chain is built from TRBV11-2 and TRBJ2-2; possibly TRBD2 for D (6 bases). The CDR3 consists of 15 residues. Germline CDR1 and CDR2: SGHAT and FQNNGV. The V and J ends lost 3 bases and 4 bases respectively, with 12 bases between them. CDR3 nucleotide sequence: TGTGCCAGCAGCTTCGCGGGAAGGGGCACCGGGGAGCTGTTTTTT. Its translation: CASSFAGRGTGELFF.

The chain uses TRBV29-1 and TRBJ1-2; 10 bases map to TRBD1. The V gene's germline CDR1 is SQVTM and CDR2 ANQGSEA. The CDR3 has 16 residues. After removal of 6 bases from V and 3 bases from J, the junction contained 13 bases not matched to a gene. CDR3 region: CSVSPTGTGEDYGYTF. CDR3 sequence (DNA): TGCAGCGTATCTCCTACCGGGACAGGGGAAGACTATGGCTACACCTTC.

The gene calls are TRBV25-1 and TRBJ1-1; no clear D gene. Germline V gene sequence: CDR1 MGHDK, CDR2 SYGVNS. Trimming left V 4 bases short and J 6 bases short, with 12 bases between. CDR3 length: 13 residues. DNA for the CDR3: TGTGCCAGCAGTGGGCCTCGAGTCCCTGAAGCTTTCTTT. Translated: CASSGPRVPEAFF.

The V call is TRBV7-9, the J call TRBJ2-7; 7 bases align to TRBD1. V shed 5 bases and J 4 bases; nucleotides not matched to a gene: 14. The CDR3 extends over 16 amino acids. CDR1 is SEHNR and CDR2 is FQNEAQ in the germline V gene (reference sequence). CDR3 sequence (DNA): TGTGCCAGCAGCCCCCCAGAGGGACAGAGCCCTTACGAGCAGTACTTC. Translating it yields CASSPPEGQSPYEQYF.

A single count supports this clone. The V and J genes are TRBV27 and TRBJ2-5; 10 positions match TRBD1. V shed 6 bases, J shed 4 bases, and the junction held 8 bases outside the gene matches. The germline gives CDR1 MNHEY, CDR2 SMNVEV (reference sequence). The CDR3 sequence is 15 residues long. CDR3 in amino acids: CASRDLDRGLETQYF. DNA of the CDR3: TGTGCCAGCAGGGATCTCGACAGGGGGCTAGAGACCCAGTACTTC.

The gene calls are TRBV5-4 and TRBJ2-7; 7 bases align to TRBD1. V trimming: 3 bases; J trimming: 5 bases; junction bases outside the gene matches: 5. This CDR3 is built from 13 residues. Germline values: CDR1 SGHNT, CDR2 YYREEE (reference sequence). CDR3 bases: TGTGCCAGCAGCTCCGGGACAGCTGACGAGCAGTACTTC. Its translation: CASSSGTADEQYF.

V usage is TRBV6-1 and J usage is TRBJ2-3; D possibly uses TRBD1 or TRBD2 (6 bases each). V dropped 2 bases and J dropped 1 base, with 16 bases sitting between them. Germline V gene lookup returns CDR1 MNHNS and CDR2 SASEGT. CDR3 length: 17 amino acids. The CDR3 coding sequence is TGTGCCAGCAGTGAACCCGGAGTGGAGGGGGGCACAGATACGCAGTATTTT. Residues: CASSEPGVEGGTDTQYF.

The chain couples TRBV10-3 to TRBJ2-1; TRBD1 matches 7 bases. With V trimmed by 2 bases and J by 8 bases, 6 bases remained unmatched. CDR1 and CDR2 from the germline V gene are ENHRY and SYGVKD. The length of the CDR3 is 14 residues. The CDR3 DNA reads as TGTGCCATCAGTGAGGTAGGGGGCTTGGATGAGCAGTTCTTC. Translated, it gives CAISEVGGLDEQFF.

The rearrangement uses TRBV5-4 and TRBJ2-7, with TRBD1 matching over 7 bases. The CDR3 loop spans 13 amino acids. The V and J ends lost 0 bases and 5 bases, in that order; junction bases with no gene match: 2. The germline V gene has CDR1 SGHNT and CDR2 YYREEE (reference sequence). The CDR3: CASSLEGAHEQYF. The CDR3 DNA reads as TGTGCCAGCAGCTTGGAGGGGGCCCACGAGCAGTACTTC.

This clone was observed a handful of times. The chain joins TRBV5-6 to TRBJ2-2; D uncertain. The CDR3 consists of 13 residues. Germline V gene sequence: CDR1 SGHDT, CDR2 YYEEEE. Between the trimmed V and J ends, which lost 0 bases and 13 bases, there was a span of 13 bases. The CDR3 protein is CASSLDTAPGLFF. The CDR3 region has the DNA TGTGCCAGCAGCTTGGATACGGCCCCAGGGCTGTTTTTT.

This CDR3 is CASSQTGRGNTGELFF. As DNA, the CDR3 is TGTGCCAGCAGCCAGACGGGACGGGGGAACACCGGGGAGCTGTTTTTT. The chain recombines TRBV14 with TRBJ2-2; tentatively, D is TRBD1 or TRBD2 (5 bases each). The CDR3 has 16 residues. Between the trimmed V and J ends, which lost 3 bases and 1 base, there was a span of 12 bases. Germline CDR1 reads SGHDN; CDR2 reads FVKESK.

The chain carries TRBV7-2 and TRBJ2-1; 7 bases align to TRBD2. Looked up from germline, CDR1 is SGHTA and CDR2 is FQGNSA. J lost 3 bases, V lost 6 bases, and 8 bases had no gene match. The CDR3 is made up of 15 amino acids. The CDR3 coding sequence is TGTGCCAGCAGGGACAATGGCGGGGGCTACAATGAGCAGTTCTTC. This gives the protein CASRDNGGGYNEQFF. Based on the CDR3 plus reference TRBV7-2 and TRBJ2-1, the full variable domain is GAGVSQSPSNKVTEKGKDVELRCDPISGHTALYWYRQSLGQGLEFLIYFQGNSAPDKSGLPSDRFSAERTGGSVSTLTIQRTQQEDSAVYLCASRDNGGGYNEQFFGPGTRLTVL.

The CDR3 spells CASSLGPTPYEQYF. Here the CDR3 DNA reads TGTGCCAGCAGTTTAGGGCCGACCCCCTACGAGCAGTACTTC. The genes are TRBV27 and TRBJ2-7; no firm D call. Trimming cost V 2 bases and J 2 bases, with 10 bases left between them. The germline CDR1 and CDR2 sequences are MNHEY and SMNVEV (reference sequence). There are 14 residues in the CDR3.

The chain carries TRBV6-5 and TRBJ2-2; no clear D. V was pared by 0 bases and J by 1 base, with 6 bases between. The CDR3 length is 15 residues. From germline, CDR1 is MNHEY and CDR2 SVGAGI. The CDR3 sequence is CASSYSSWNTGELFF. CDR3 coding DNA: TGTGCCAGCAGTTACTCGAGCTGGAACACCGGGGAGCTGTTTTTT.